This T cell receptor (beta chain) emerged from a study of control samples from healthy donors and cancer patients. Using immunoSEQ multiplex PCR, the repertoire was profiled, and TCRdb retains in-frame clones only, with some absent. Among about 51,000 clones, under 90% were seen once, and the ten largest hold about 9.5%. CDR3 length: 15 residues. Germline V gene data show CDR1 as SEHNR and CDR2 as FQNEAQ (reference sequence). Between the trimmed V and J ends, which lost 1 base and 13 bases, there was a span of 19 bases. The receptor was isolated from a man between 65 and 80 years old in good health. The rearrangement joins TRBV7-9 to TRBJ1-4; D is possibly TRBD1 (5 bases). What was sequenced was blood. The CDR3 DNA is TGTGCCAGCAGCTTAGGGTCGACAGCTGAGGGACGACTGTTTTTT. Protein: CASSLGSTAEGRLFF.